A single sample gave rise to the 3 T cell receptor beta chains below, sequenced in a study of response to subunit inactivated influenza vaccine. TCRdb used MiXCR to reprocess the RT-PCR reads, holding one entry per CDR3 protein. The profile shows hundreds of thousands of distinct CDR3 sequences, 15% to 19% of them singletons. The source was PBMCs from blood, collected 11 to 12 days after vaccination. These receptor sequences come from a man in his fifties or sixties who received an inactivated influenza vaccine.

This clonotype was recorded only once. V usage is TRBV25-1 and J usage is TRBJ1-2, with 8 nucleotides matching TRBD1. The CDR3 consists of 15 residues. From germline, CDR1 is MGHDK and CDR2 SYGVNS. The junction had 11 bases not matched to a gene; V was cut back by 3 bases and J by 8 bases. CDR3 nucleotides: TGTGCCAGCAGTGATCCATCAGGGGGCATTGGCGGCTACACCTTC. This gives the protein CASSDPSGGIGGYTF.

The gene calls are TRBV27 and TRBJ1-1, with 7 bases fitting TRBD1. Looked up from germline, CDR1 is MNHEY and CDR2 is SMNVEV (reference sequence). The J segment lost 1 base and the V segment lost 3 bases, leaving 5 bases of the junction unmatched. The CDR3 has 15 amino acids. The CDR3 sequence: CASSFLQGKNTEAFF. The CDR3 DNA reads TGTGCCAGCAGTTTCCTACAGGGGAAGAACACTGAAGCTTTCTTT.

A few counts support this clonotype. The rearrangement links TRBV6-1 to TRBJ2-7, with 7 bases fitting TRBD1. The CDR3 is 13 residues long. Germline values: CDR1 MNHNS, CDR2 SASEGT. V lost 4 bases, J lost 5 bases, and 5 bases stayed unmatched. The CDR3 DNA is TGTGCCAGCAGTGTAGGGGGCCTTAACGAGCAGTACTTC. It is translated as CASSVGGLNEQYF.